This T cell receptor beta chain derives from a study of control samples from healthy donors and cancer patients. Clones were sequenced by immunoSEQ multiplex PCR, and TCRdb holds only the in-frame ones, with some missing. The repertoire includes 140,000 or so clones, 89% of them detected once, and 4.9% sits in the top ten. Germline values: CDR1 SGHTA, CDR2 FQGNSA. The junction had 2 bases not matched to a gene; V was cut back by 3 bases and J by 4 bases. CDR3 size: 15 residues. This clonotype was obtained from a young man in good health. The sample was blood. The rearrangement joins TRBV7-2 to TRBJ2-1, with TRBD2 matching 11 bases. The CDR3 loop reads CASSFGTSGYNEQFF. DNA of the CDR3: TGTGCCAGCAGCTTCGGGACTAGCGGATACAATGAGCAGTTCTTC.